Shown below are 9 T cell receptor beta chains from a single sample sequenced in a study of blood T cell repertoires in COVID-19. Sequenced by immunoSEQ multiplex PCR; TCRdb stores in-frame clones only, minus some. The profile shows 200,000 to 250,000 clones, 70% to 90% of them singletons. The sample was PBMCs or T cells enriched from blood (not recorded which). The receptors here all came from a man in his forties or fifties who had been exposed to COVID-19.

Written as DNA, the CDR3 is TGTGCCAGCAGCACGGACAGGGGGCGTAATCAGCCCCAGCATTTT. This codes for CASSTDRGRNQPQHF. This chain joins TRBV4-2 and TRBJ1-5, with 11 positions matching TRBD1. V was pared by 5 bases and J by 4 bases, with 4 bases of the junction left unmatched. The CDR3 runs 15 residues. Germline V gives CDR1 LGHNA, CDR2 YNFKEQ.

V is TRBV28 and J is TRBJ1-2, with TRBD1 matching 7 bases. V shed 3 bases, J shed 2 bases, and the junction held 0 bases outside the gene matches. Per the germline V gene, CDR1 is MDHEN and CDR2 is SYDVKM. The length of the CDR3 is 13 residues. The DNA for the CDR3 is TGTGCCAGCAGTTTCAGGGGGAACTATGGCTACACCTTC. Translation: CASSFRGNYGYTF.

A single count supports this clone. The chain's CDR3 is CATSDFALFLGQENEKLFF. The CDR3 DNA sequence: TGTGCCACCAGTGATTTTGCTTTATTTTTAGGACAGGAGAATGAAAAACTGTTTTTT. The chain has TRBV24-1 and TRBJ1-4; 7 nucleotides line up with TRBD1. V shed 1 base, J shed 5 bases, and the junction held 15 bases outside the gene matches. This CDR3 comprises 19 residues. Germline V CDR1 and CDR2: KGHDR, SFDVKD.

V gene TRBV7-6 combines with J gene TRBJ1-2; no definite D call. Between the trimmed V and J ends, which lost 4 bases and 6 bases, there was a span of 18 bases. The germline V gene encodes CDR1 SGHVS and CDR2 FNYEAQ. The CDR3 consists of 15 residues. The CDR3 DNA sequence: TGTGCCAGCAGCTCCCGACCGGAGAGGGTGGATGGCTACACCTTC. Translating it yields CASSSRPERVDGYTF.

V is TRBV7-2 and J is TRBJ2-5; D not resolved. This CDR3 region has 14 residues. Germline assignment: CDR1 SGHTA and CDR2 FQGNSA. V dropped 2 bases and J dropped 2 bases, with 9 bases sitting between them. DNA for the CDR3: TGTGCCAGCAGCTTAATAGCCCTACAAGAGACCCAGTACTTC. This sequence encodes CASSLIALQETQYF.

This clone was recorded only once. V usage is TRBV5-1 and J usage is TRBJ1-4; D is unresolved. Germline CDR1 and CDR2: SGHRS and YFSETQ. The CDR3 extends over 15 amino acids. Trimming took 0 bases from V and 8 from J, leaving 14 bases between them. CDR3 amino acids: CASSLERPNGEKLFF. Here the CDR3 DNA reads TGCGCCAGCAGCTTGGAGAGGCCCAACGGGGAAAAACTGTTTTTT.

The chain carries TRBV11-2 and TRBJ2-7; D is undetermined. The CDR3 runs to 11 residues. Per the germline V gene, CDR1 is SGHAT and CDR2 is FQNNGV. The V and J ends lost 4 bases and 5 bases respectively, with 6 bases between them. The CDR3 protein is CASSSSDEQYF. The CDR3 nucleotides read TGTGCCAGCAGCTCCTCTGACGAGCAGTACTTC.

As regards this clone: This sample also contains other DNA sequences that code for the same CDR3. In nucleotides, the CDR3 is TGCGCCAGCAGCTTTCAAGGGGACACTGAAGCTTTCTTT. Its protein product is CASSFQGDTEAFF. The chain links TRBV5-1 to TRBJ1-1, with a weak D call TRBD1 (5 bases). CDR3 length: 13 residues. Trimming took 2 bases from V and 3 from J, leaving 8 bases between them. CDR1 is SGHRS and CDR2 is YFSETQ in the germline V gene.

This clone came up once. The rearrangement links TRBV5-1 to TRBJ2-3; D perhaps matches TRBD1 (5 bases). Per the germline V gene, CDR1 is SGHRS and CDR2 is YFSETQ. The V end was cut by 1 base, the J end by 2 bases, with 11 bases between. The CDR3 is made up of 15 amino acids. CDR3 in amino acids: CASSLLGHYTDTQYF. The CDR3 DNA follows: TGCGCCAGCAGCTTGCTGGGGCACTACACAGATACGCAGTATTTT.